This paragraph reports one T cell receptor (beta chain). The sample comes from a study of PD-L1 blockade in urothelial cancer. This CDR3 comprises 16 residues. Germline CDR1 and CDR2: SGHDN and FVKESK. The J segment lost 4 bases and the V segment lost 3 bases, leaving 11 bases of the junction unmatched. This table comes from immunoSEQ multiplex PCR, and its TCRdb copy is limited to in-frame clones, with some not included. The sample has some 41,000 clones, roughly 91% seen once. The TCR was taken from an older woman with urothelial cancer. The chain joins TRBV14 to TRBJ1-2, with 7 positions matching TRBD1. The sample here was PBMCs, taken around atezolizumab (anti-PD-L1) treatment. The CDR3 spells CASSHIGGGRSYGYTF. As DNA, the CDR3 is TGTGCCAGCAGCCATATAGGGGGCGGCAGATCCTATGGCTACACCTTC.